The entry that follows covers one T cell receptor (beta chain) sequence. Generated by immunoSEQ multiplex PCR, the TCRdb table keeps only in-frame clones and is missing some. The data show over 120,000 clones, over 90% seen once. The CDR3 consists of 14 residues. The junction had 8 bases not matched to a gene; V was cut back by 1 base and J by 11 bases. The V gene's germline CDR1 is LGHNA and CDR2 YNFKEQ. The sample is drawn from a study of control samples from healthy donors and cancer patients. The genes are TRBV4-2 and TRBJ1-2, with 9 bases fitting TRBD1. Sequenced material: PBMCs. This receptor was identified in a man aged 60 to 69 with colorectal cancer. In DNA form, the CDR3 reads TGTGCCAGCAGCCAAGGGGCGGGACAGGGTGGGTACACCTTC. Translating it yields CASSQGAGQGGYTF.